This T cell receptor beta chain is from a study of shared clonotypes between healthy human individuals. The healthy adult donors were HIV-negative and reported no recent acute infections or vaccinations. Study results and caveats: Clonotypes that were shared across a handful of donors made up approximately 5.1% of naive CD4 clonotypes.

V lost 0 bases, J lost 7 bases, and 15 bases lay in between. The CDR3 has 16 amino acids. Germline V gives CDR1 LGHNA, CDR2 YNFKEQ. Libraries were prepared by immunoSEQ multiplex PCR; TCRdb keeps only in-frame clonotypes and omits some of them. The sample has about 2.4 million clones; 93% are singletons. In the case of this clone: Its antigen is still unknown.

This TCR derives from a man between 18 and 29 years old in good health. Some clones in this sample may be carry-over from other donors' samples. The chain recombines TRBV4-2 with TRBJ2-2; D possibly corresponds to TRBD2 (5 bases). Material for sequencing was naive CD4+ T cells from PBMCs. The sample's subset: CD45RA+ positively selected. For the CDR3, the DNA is TGTGCCAGCAGCCAAGATCCGGGATACTCGGGCGGGGAGCTGTTTTTT. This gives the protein CASSQDPGYSGGELFF.